The present T cell receptor beta chain was sequenced within a study of T cell responses to AZD1222 COVID-19 vaccine. The protocol was immunoSEQ multiplex PCR, while the TCRdb copy is restricted to in-frame clones and leaves out a portion. This table holds approximately 28,000 clones, roughly 90% found once. J was trimmed by 1 base and V by 1 base; bases with no gene match: 11. The CDR3 sequence is 18 residues long. Germline CDR1 and CDR2: LGHDT and YNNKEL (reference sequence). General study findings and limits: Epitopes outside B.1.351 and B.1.1.7 mutated regions reportedly drew nearly half of spike TCRs.

For this clone: Its antigen is as yet unknown.

This receptor was identified in an adult who received the AZD1222 COVID-19 vaccine. The input for sequencing was peripheral blood, taken 28 days after the second AZD1222 dose. The rearrangement uses TRBV3-1 (or the pseudogene TRBV3-2) and TRBJ2-3; the match to TRBD2 covers 7 bases. The CDR3 DNA reads TGTGCCAGCAGCCAAGCGGGGGGAGTCGCTCCTCGCACAGATACGCAGTATTTT. Translated, it gives CASSQAGGVAPRTDTQYF.